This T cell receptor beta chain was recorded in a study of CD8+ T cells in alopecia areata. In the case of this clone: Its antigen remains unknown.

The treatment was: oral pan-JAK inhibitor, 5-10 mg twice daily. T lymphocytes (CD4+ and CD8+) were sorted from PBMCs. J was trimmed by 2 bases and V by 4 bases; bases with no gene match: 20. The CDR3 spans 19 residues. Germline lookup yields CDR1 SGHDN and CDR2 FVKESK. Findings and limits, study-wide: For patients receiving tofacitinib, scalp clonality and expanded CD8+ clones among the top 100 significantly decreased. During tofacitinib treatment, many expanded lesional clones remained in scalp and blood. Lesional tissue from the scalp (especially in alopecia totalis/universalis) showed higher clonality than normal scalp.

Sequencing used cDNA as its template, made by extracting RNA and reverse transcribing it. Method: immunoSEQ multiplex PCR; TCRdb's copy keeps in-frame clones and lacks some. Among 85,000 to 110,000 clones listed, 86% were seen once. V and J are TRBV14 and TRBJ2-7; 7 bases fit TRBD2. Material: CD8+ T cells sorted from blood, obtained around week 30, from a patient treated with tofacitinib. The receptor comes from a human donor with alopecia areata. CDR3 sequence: CASSRMMGEGQSGPYEQYF. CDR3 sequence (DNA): TGTGCCAGCAGCCGGATGATGGGGGAGGGCCAATCGGGCCCCTACGAGCAGTACTTC.